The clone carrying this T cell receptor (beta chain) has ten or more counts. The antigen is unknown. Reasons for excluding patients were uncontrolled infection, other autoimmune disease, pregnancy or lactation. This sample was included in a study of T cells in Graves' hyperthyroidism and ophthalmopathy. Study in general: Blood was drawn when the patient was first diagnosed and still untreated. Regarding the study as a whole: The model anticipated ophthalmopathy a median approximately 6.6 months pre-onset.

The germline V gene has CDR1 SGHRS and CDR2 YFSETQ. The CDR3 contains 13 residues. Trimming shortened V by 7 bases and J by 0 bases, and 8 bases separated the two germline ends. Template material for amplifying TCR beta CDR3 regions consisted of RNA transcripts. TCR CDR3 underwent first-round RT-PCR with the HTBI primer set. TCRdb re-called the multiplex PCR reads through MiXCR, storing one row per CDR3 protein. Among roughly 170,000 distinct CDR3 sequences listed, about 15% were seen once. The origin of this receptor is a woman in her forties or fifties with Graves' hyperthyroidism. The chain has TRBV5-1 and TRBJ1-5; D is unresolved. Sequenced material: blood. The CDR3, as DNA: TGCGCCAGCGCCCTTAATAGCAATCAGCCCCAGCATTTT. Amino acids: CASALNSNQPQHF.